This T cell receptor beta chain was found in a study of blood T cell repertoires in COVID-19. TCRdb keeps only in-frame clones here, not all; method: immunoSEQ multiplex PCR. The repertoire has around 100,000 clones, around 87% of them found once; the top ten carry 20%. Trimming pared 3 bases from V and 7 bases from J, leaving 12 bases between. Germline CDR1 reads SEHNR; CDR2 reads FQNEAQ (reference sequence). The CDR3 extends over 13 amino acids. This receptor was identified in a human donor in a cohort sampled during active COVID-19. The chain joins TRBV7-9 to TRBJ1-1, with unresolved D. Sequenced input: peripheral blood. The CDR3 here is CASSFIGASEAFF. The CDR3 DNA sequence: TGTGCCAGCAGCTTTATCGGCGCTAGTGAAGCTTTCTTT.